This TCR beta chain was found in a study of siplizumab effects on memory and regulatory T cells. Produced via immunoSEQ multiplex PCR; TCRdb's table is partial and in-frame only. The sample includes over 60,000 clones, about 90% seen only once; the top ten take approximately 28%. Study observations and caveats: Contribution to the alloresponse seemed major for naive T cells, which also seemed more diverse than memory cells.

Germline loops: CDR1 ENHRY, CDR2 SYGVKD. This CDR3 has 15 amino acids. V gave up 5 bases and J gave up 2 bases, with 16 bases separating them. Comments on this clone: Its cognate antigen is unknown.

This clonotype was obtained from a human donor in good health. The chain carries TRBV10-3 and TRBJ2-7; weak D call: TRBD1 (5 bases). Sequenced sample: CD8+ T cells sorted from blood. CDR3 residues: CAISLGVNTPYEQYF. In nucleotides, the CDR3 is TGTGCCATCAGTTTAGGGGTAAACACTCCCTACGAGCAGTACTTC.